These 5 T cell receptor beta chains share one sample of origin, sequenced in a study of T cells in tuberculosis. TCRdb's table, derived via immunoSEQ multiplex PCR, lists solely in-frame clones and lacks some. There are tens of thousands of clones in the sample; just under 95% occur only once, and about 7.4% lies in the top ten. The sample taken for sequencing was PBMCs. These receptors all come from a donor aged 10-30 years with latent tuberculosis or without tuberculosis infection. Some clones in this sample may be carry-over from other donors' samples.

This clone was counted a few times. The chain uses TRBV27 and TRBJ1-2; 7 bases line up with TRBD1. Germline assignment: CDR1 MNHEY and CDR2 SMNVEV (reference sequence). This CDR3 contains 14 residues. Trimming cost V 5 bases and J 3 bases; bases outside gene matches: 6. The CDR3 DNA sequence: TGTGCCAGCAGTCGACAGGGAGAAGACTATGGCTACACCTTC. This translates into CASSRQGEDYGYTF.

V and J are TRBV27 and TRBJ1-1; D is unclear. The CDR3 loop spans 14 amino acids. V lost 0 bases and J lost 6, with 11 bases in between. Germline V gives CDR1 MNHEY, CDR2 SMNVEV (reference sequence). In DNA, the CDR3 is TGTGCCAGCAGTTTATCCGCCCGTACGGCTGAAGCTTTCTTT. Its protein is CASSLSARTAEAFF.

The chain is built from TRBV27 and TRBJ2-1, with a possible D match to TRBD2 (6 bases). From germline, CDR1 is MNHEY and CDR2 SMNVEV (reference sequence). V lost 0 bases and J lost 6, with 6 bases in between. The CDR3 has 13 residues. The CDR3 sequence is CASSLSTSNEQFF. The CDR3 region has the DNA TGTGCCAGCAGTTTATCGACTAGCAATGAGCAGTTCTTC.

The V and J genes are TRBV5-1 and TRBJ1-3, with 7 bases matching TRBD1. CDR1 and CDR2 (germline): SGHRS, YFSETQ. The CDR3 extends over 15 amino acids. V trimming: 0 bases; J trimming: 2 bases; junction bases outside the gene matches: 2. CDR3 residues: CASSLGQGAGNTIYF. The CDR3 DNA reads as TGCGCCAGCAGCTTGGGACAGGGCGCTGGAAACACCATATATTTT.

The V and J genes are TRBV27 and TRBJ1-4; the match to TRBD1 covers 10 bases. The germline gives CDR1 MNHEY, CDR2 SMNVEV (reference sequence). The length of the CDR3 is 15 residues. With V trimmed by 5 bases and J by 8 bases, 8 bases remained unmatched. The CDR3 bases are TGTGCCAGCAGTGTCCGGGACAGGGGAGGAGAAAAACTGTTTTTT. The encoded protein is CASSVRDRGGEKLFF.